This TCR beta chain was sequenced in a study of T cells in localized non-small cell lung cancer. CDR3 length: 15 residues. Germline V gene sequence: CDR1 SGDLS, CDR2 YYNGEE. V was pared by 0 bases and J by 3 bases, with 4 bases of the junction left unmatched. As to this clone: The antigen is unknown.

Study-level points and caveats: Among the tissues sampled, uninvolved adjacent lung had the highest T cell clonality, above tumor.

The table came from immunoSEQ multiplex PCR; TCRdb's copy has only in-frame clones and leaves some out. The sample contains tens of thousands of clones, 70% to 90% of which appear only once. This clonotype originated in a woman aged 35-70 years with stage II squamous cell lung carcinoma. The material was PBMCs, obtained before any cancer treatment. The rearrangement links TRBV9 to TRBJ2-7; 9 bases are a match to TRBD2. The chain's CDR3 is CASSVGGRGGYEQYF. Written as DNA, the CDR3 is TGTGCCAGCAGCGTAGGCGGGAGGGGGGGCTACGAGCAGTACTTC.